Listed here are 22 T cell receptor beta chains from one sample, sequenced in a study of cytomegalovirus exposure and HLA in healthy donors. The PCR employed 60 Vbeta primers together with 13 Jbeta primers. Assay used: immunoSEQ multiplex PCR; TCRdb lists only in-frame clones, some missing. This table has about 99,000 clones, about 80% appearing once. The specimen sequenced was PBMCs. The source of these receptors is a woman between 18 and 29 years old in good health and CMV-seropositive.

The genes are TRBV13 and TRBJ1-3; D might be TRBD1 (5 bases). Deletions cut 6 bases from V and 2 bases from J, with 14 bases between. The CDR3 contains 15 residues. CDR1 and CDR2 (germline): PRHDT, FYEKMQ (reference sequence). In nucleotides, the CDR3 is TGTGCCAGCAGTAGCAGGGATAGTCCTGGAAACACCATATATTTT. This codes for CASSSRDSPGNTIYF. The whole variable domain, filled in from reference TRBV13 and TRBJ1-3, reads AAGVIQSPRHLIKEKRETATLKCYPIPRHDTVYWYQQGPGQDPQFLISFYEKMQSDKGSIPDRFSAQQFSDYHSELNMSSLELGDSALYFCASSSRDSPGNTIYFGEGSWLTVV.

This clone was observed a few times. The V and J genes are TRBV6-1 and TRBJ2-7, with no clear D. Germline V gene lookup returns CDR1 MNHNS and CDR2 SASEGT. The CDR3 has 14 residues. V was pared by 7 bases and J by 0 bases, with 13 bases between. CDR3 protein: CASISIGSSYEQYF. The CDR3 DNA is TGTGCCAGCATCTCGATTGGCAGCTCCTACGAGCAGTACTTC.

Only one count was recorded for this clone. This sequence joins TRBV7-8 and TRBJ2-7, with 12 bases that match TRBD2. The CDR3 has 15 amino acids. CDR1 SGHVS and CDR2 FQNEAQ come from the germline V gene. Trimming cost V 1 base and J 6 bases; bases outside gene matches: 4. This chain's CDR3 is CASSLEASGRGEQYF. In DNA, the CDR3 is TGTGCCAGCAGCTTAGAAGCTAGCGGGAGGGGCGAGCAGTACTTC.

This chain joins TRBV27 and TRBJ2-1; 8 nucleotides match TRBD2. J lost 4 bases, V lost 7 bases, and 9 bases had no gene match. Per germline, CDR1 MNHEY and CDR2 SMNVEV (reference sequence). The CDR3 totals 15 residues. The CDR3: CASNEAGANYNEQFF. The CDR3, as DNA: TGTGCCAGCAATGAAGCGGGAGCGAATTACAATGAGCAGTTCTTC.

V and J are TRBV6-4 and TRBJ2-1, with D uncertain. This CDR3 has 14 residues. In germline, CDR1 is MRHNA, CDR2 SNTAGT. V was cut by 6 bases and J by 5 bases, with 14 bases left in between. CDR3 region: CASRPSALNNEQFF. As DNA, the CDR3 is TGTGCCAGCAGACCGAGCGCCCTAAACAATGAGCAGTTCTTC.

The chain uses TRBV30 and TRBJ2-7, with 13 bases aligning to TRBD2. The CDR3 length is 14 residues. Trimming cost V 1 base and J 9 bases; bases outside gene matches: 6. Germline V lookup: CDR1 GTSNPN, CDR2 SVGIG (reference sequence). This CDR3 is CAWSGTSGSSRQYF. CDR3 DNA sequence: TGTGCCTGGAGTGGGACTAGCGGGAGTTCGAGGCAGTACTTC.

The chain is built from TRBV4-1 and TRBJ2-7; 7 positions agree with TRBD1. The V gene's germline CDR1 is MGHRA and CDR2 YSYEKL. The CDR3 has 14 amino acids. J was trimmed by 1 base and V by 0 bases; bases with no gene match: 0. CDR3 protein: CASSQEGQSYEQYF. The CDR3 region has the DNA TGCGCCAGCAGCCAAGAGGGACAGTCCTACGAGCAGTACTTC.

This chain connects TRBV27 to TRBJ2-7, with 7 nucleotides matching TRBD2. CDR1 and CDR2 from the germline V gene are MNHEY and SMNVEV (reference sequence). V shed 8 bases, J shed 4 bases, and the junction held 11 bases outside the gene matches. This CDR3 has 14 residues. CDR3 in DNA: TGTGCCAGCGCTGCCGGGACTACAATTTACGAGCAGTACTTC. Amino acid sequence: CASAAGTTIYEQYF.

The genes are TRBV2 and TRBJ2-7, with D perhaps TRBD2 (5 bases). The V and J ends lost 6 bases and 3 bases respectively, with 12 bases between them. Germline loops: CDR1 SNHLY, CDR2 FYNNEI. The CDR3 runs 13 residues. The CDR3 here is CASSPGDLYEQYF. Here the CDR3 DNA reads TGTGCCAGCAGCCCCGGGGATCTCTACGAGCAGTACTTC.

CDR3 DNA: TGTGCCAGTAGTTGGACTAGCGGGGAGGTGCCGCGGAGCACAGATACGCAGTATTTT. It translates to CASSWTSGEVPRSTDTQYF. The rearrangement uses TRBV19 and TRBJ2-3; 12 nucleotides align to TRBD2. Germline-derived CDR1 and CDR2 are LNHDA and SQIVND (reference sequence). The CDR3 has 19 amino acids. V shed 5 bases, J shed 0 bases, and the junction held 12 bases outside the gene matches.

The chain employs TRBV28 and TRBJ2-7, with 8 positions matching TRBD1. The germline gives CDR1 MDHEN, CDR2 SYDVKM. There are 13 residues in the CDR3. J gave up 5 bases and V 6 bases, and 6 bases lay outside the gene matches. In DNA, the CDR3 is TGTGCCAGCAGCCGGACAGGGCCGAACGAGCAGTACTTC. It translates to CASSRTGPNEQYF.

The chain links TRBV30 to TRBJ2-6; 8 positions agree with TRBD1. From germline, CDR1 is GTSNPN and CDR2 SVGIG (reference sequence). This CDR3 is 16 amino acids long. J lost 1 base, V lost 1 base, and 3 bases had no gene match. The CDR3 DNA reads TGTGCCTGGAGTGGGACAGGGCGATCTGGGGCCAACGTCCTGACTTTC. Protein sequence: CAWSGTGRSGANVLTF.

The CDR3 here is CASSLDSGAYNEQFF. In DNA, the CDR3 is TGTGCCAGCAGCTTAGATTCGGGAGCTTACAATGAGCAGTTCTTC. The chain links TRBV7-9 to TRBJ2-1; D possibly corresponds to TRBD2 (6 bases). This CDR3 has 15 residues. V was cut by 1 base and J by 4 bases, with 11 bases left in between. CDR1 and CDR2 (germline): SEHNR, FQNEAQ (reference sequence).

The gene calls are TRBV28 and TRBJ1-6; 12 nucleotides agree with TRBD1. J lost 9 bases, V lost 1 base, and 7 bases had no gene match. Germline V lookup: CDR1 MDHEN, CDR2 SYDVKM. The CDR3 runs 17 residues. The CDR3 reads CASSLLGQGAISSPLHF. CDR3 DNA: TGTGCCAGCAGTTTATTGGGACAGGGGGCCATCAGTTCACCCCTCCACTTT.

The V and J genes are TRBV2 and TRBJ1-1, with D maybe TRBD1 (6 bases). The germline V gene encodes CDR1 SNHLY and CDR2 FYNNEI. The CDR3 consists of 14 residues. The ends were cut back, 7 bases at V and 7 bases at J, with 19 bases in the middle. CDR3 sequence (DNA): TGTGCCAGCACCGCCCAGACAGGTAGCTTTGAAGCTTTCTTT. Protein product: CASTAQTGSFEAFF.

The sample holds one count of this clone. The chain recombines TRBV6-5 with TRBJ2-7, with a possible D match to TRBD2 (6 bases). V was trimmed by 2 bases and J by 12 bases, leaving 17 bases between them. The CDR3 contains 13 residues. Germline-derived CDR1 and CDR2 are MNHEY and SVGAGI. The CDR3 is CASSYGPGTPSYF. As DNA, the CDR3 is TGTGCCAGCAGTTACGGACCTGGGACTCCGTCGTACTTC.

Here the CDR3 DNA reads TGTGCCAGCACCCCCTGGGGGGGCGAGCAGTACTTC. Protein: CASTPWGGEQYF. This chain uses TRBV28 with TRBJ2-7, with 7 bases lining up with TRBD2. The CDR3 runs to 12 residues. Germline trimming cut 7 bases from V and 6 bases from J; bases unmatched to any gene: 6. Germline V gene data show CDR1 as MDHEN and CDR2 as SYDVKM.

The CDR3 loop is CAISATSGNNEQYF. The CDR3 DNA reads as TGTGCCATCAGTGCTACTAGCGGGAACAACGAGCAGTACTTC. V is TRBV10-3 and J is TRBJ2-7; 10 bases fit TRBD2. The germline V gene encodes CDR1 ENHRY and CDR2 SYGVKD. This CDR3 is built from 14 residues. Trimming took 4 bases from V and 5 from J; bases not matched to a gene: 5.

V and J are TRBV19 and TRBJ2-2, with 8 bases aligning to TRBD2. Germline-derived CDR1 and CDR2 are LNHDA and SQIVND (reference sequence). V trimming: 3 bases; J trimming: 0 bases; junction bases outside the gene matches: 3. This CDR3 comprises 16 residues. The CDR3 loop is CASSIGGAPNTGELFF. Written as DNA, the CDR3 is TGTGCCAGTAGTATCGGGGGGGCCCCGAACACCGGGGAGCTGTTTTTT.

V gene TRBV27 combines with J gene TRBJ1-3; D is possibly TRBD1 (5 bases). V was pared by 4 bases and J by 4 bases, with 8 bases between. The CDR3 is 13 amino acids. CDR1 and CDR2 (germline): MNHEY, SMNVEV (reference sequence). CDR3 sequence (DNA): TGTGCCAGCAGTTCGGCAGGGGGAAACACCATATATTTT. It codes for CASSSAGGNTIYF.

This chain connects TRBV7-6 to TRBJ2-1; tentatively, D is TRBD2 (5 bases). This CDR3 contains 13 residues. V shed 3 bases and J shed 6 bases, with 9 bases lying between them. Per germline, CDR1 SGHVS and CDR2 FNYEAQ. The CDR3 loop is CASSFSSVNEQFF. In DNA, the CDR3 is TGTGCCAGCAGCTTCAGTAGCGTCAATGAGCAGTTCTTC. Drawing the rest from reference TRBV7-6 and TRBJ2-1, the complete variable domain is GAGVSQSPRYKVTKRGQDVALRCDPISGHVSLYWYRQALGQGPEFLTYFNYEAQQDKSGLPNDRFSAERPEGSISTLTIQRTEQRDSAMYRCASSFSSVNEQFFGPGTRLTVL.

This rearrangement joins TRBV5-6 to TRBJ2-7; no reliable D call. The CDR3 extends over 14 amino acids. V was pared by 1 base and J by 5 bases, with 13 bases between. Germline assignment: CDR1 SGHDT and CDR2 YYEEEE. CDR3 nucleotide sequence: TGTGCCAGCAGCTTGACCTTCCAGGTTGACGAGCAGTACTTC. This encodes CASSLTFQVDEQYF.